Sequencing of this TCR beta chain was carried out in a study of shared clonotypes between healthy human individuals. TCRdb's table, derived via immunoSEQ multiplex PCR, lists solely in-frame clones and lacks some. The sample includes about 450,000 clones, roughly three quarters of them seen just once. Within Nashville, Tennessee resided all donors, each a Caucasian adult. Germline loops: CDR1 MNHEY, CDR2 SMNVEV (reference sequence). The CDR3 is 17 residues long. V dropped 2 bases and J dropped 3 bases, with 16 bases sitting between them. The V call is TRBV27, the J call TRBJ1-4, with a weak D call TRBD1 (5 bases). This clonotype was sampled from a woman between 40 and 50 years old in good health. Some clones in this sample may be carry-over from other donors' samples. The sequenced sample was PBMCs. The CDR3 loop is CASSLMGPDGPNEKLFF. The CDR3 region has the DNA TGTGCCAGCAGTTTAATGGGACCGGACGGACCTAATGAAAAACTGTTTTTT.